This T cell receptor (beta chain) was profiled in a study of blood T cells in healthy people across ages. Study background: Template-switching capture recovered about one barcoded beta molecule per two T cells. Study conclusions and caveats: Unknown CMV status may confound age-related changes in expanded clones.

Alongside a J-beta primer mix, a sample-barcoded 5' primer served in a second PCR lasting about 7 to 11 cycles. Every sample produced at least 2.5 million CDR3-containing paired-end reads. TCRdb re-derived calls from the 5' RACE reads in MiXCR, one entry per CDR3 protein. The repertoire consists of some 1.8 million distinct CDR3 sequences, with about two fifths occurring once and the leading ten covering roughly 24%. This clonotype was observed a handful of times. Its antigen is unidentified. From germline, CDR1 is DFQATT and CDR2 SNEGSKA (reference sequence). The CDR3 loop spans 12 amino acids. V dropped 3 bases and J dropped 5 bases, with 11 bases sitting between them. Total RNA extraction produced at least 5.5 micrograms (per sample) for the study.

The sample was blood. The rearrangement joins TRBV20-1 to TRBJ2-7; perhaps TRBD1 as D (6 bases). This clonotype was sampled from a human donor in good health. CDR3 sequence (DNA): TGCAGTGCTAGGATACAGGGTGACGAGCAGTACTTC. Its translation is CSARIQGDEQYF.